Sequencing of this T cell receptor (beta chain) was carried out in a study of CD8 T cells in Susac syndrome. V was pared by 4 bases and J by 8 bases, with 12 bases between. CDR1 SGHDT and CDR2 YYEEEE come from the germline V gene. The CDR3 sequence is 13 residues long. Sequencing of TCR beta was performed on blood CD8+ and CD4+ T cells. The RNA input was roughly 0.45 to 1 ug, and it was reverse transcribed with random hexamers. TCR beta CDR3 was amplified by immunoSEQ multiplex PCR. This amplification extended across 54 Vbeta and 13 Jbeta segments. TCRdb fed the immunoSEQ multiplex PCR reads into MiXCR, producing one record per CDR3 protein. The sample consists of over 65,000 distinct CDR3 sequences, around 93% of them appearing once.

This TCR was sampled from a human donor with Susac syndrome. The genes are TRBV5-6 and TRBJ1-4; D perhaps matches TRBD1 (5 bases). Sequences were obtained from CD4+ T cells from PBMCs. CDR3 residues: CASSPTWGEKLFF. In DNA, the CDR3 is TGTGCCAGCAGCCCAACGTGGGGGGAAAAACTGTTTTTT.